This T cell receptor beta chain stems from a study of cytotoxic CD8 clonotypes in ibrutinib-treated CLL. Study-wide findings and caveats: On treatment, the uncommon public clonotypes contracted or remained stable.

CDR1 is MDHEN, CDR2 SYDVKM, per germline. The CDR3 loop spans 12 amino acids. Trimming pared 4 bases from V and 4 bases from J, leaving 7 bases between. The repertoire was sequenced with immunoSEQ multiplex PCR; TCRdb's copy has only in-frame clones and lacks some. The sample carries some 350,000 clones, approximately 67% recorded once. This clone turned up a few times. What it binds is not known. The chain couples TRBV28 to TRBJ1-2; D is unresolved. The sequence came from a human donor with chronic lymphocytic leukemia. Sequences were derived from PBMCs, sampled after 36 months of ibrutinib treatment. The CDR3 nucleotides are TGTGCCAGCAGTTCCCCAGCCTATGGCTACACCTTC. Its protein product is CASSSPAYGYTF.